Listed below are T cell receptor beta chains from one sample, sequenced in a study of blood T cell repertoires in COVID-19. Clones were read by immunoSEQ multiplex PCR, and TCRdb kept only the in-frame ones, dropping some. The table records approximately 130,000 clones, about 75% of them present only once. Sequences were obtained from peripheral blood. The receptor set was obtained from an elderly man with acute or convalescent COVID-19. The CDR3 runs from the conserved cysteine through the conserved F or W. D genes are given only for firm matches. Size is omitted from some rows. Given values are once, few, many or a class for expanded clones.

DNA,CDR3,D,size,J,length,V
TGTGCCAGCACGCCAACCGGGACAGCCTATAATTCACCCCTCCACTTT,CASTPTGTAYNSPLHF,TRBD1,.,TRBJ1-6,16,TRBV2
TGTGCCAGCAGCTACCAGGACAGGCATGGCTACACCTTC,CASSYQDRHGYTF,TRBD1,.,TRBJ1-2,13,TRBV7-9
TGTGCCACCAGTGATCCAGCTAACTATGGCTACACCTTC,CATSDPANYGYTF,.,.,TRBJ1-2,13,TRBV24-1
TGTGCCAGCAGTTTTTGGAGTAAGAACGAGCAGTACTTC,CASSFWSKNEQYF,.,.,TRBJ2-7,13,TRBV28
TGCGCCAGCAGCTTGTTGGCAGGGGGCACTGAAGCTTTCTTT,CASSLLAGGTEAFF,TRBD1,.,TRBJ1-1,14,TRBV5-1
TGCGCCAGCAGCCCCGACACCGCTGGTCGCAATGAAGCTTTCTTT,CASSPDTAGRNEAFF,.,.,TRBJ1-1,15,TRBV5-1
TGTGCCAGCAGTGAAGGCAGAGCCCCAGCAGGAGAGACCCAGTACTTC,CASSEGRAPAGETQYF,.,.,TRBJ2-5,16,TRBV2
TGTGCCATCAGTTCGACTAGCAATGAGCAGTTCTTC,CAISSTSNEQFF,.,.,TRBJ2-1,12,TRBV10-3
TGTGCCAGCTCACCACCGAATAGCCAAGAGACCCAGTACTTC,CASSPPNSQETQYF,.,.,TRBJ2-5,14,TRBV18
TGCAGCTTATCCCGACTAGCGGGGGGAAATGAGCAGTTCTTC,CSLSRLAGGNEQFF,TRBD2,.,TRBJ2-1,14,TRBV29-1
TGTGCCAGCAGTACCACTAGCGGGGGTCCGGGGTTCTTC,CASSTTSGGPGFF,TRBD2,.,TRBJ2-1,13,TRBV6-2/TRBV6-3
TGTGCCAGCAGCCCAAGACAGGGGACAACGGGTGCTGAAGCTTTCTTT,CASSPRQGTTGAEAFF,TRBD1,.,TRBJ1-1,16,TRBV7-2
TGTGCCAGCAGTTCCAGGGGGGTTGGCAATGAGCAGTTCTTC,CASSSRGVGNEQFF,.,.,TRBJ2-1,14,TRBV6-5
TGTGCCAGCAGTTTAAGTAGCACCGGGGAGCTGTTTTTT,CASSLSSTGELFF,.,once,TRBJ2-2,13,TRBV12-3/TRBV12-4
TGCGCCAGCAGCTACGACCGGGAGACCCAGTTCTTC,CASSYDRETQFF,.,.,TRBJ2-1,12,TRBV5-1
TGTGCCAGCAGTTTAGAGAGGGCAGATACGCAGTATTTT,CASSLERADTQYF,.,.,TRBJ2-3,13,TRBV12-3/TRBV12-4
TGCAGTGCTAGATGGGGGCACGAGCAGTACTTC,CSARWGHEQYF,.,.,TRBJ2-7,11,TRBV20-1
TGTGCCTGGAGTTATCCGGGACTCAACTCTGGAAACACCATATATTTT,CAWSYPGLNSGNTIYF,.,.,TRBJ1-3,16,TRBV30
TGTGCCAGCAGCCCGTGGACAGGGGATGGAGAGACCCAGTACTTC,CASSPWTGDGETQYF,TRBD1,.,TRBJ2-5,15,TRBV16
TGTGCCAGCAGGCGTAATTTTCGACAGGGAGGATACGAGCAGTACTTC,CASRRNFRQGGYEQYF,.,.,TRBJ2-7,16,TRBV3-1/TRBV3-2
TGCGCCAGCAGCCAGACAGGGTTGGGTGGCTACACCTTC,CASSQTGLGGYTF,TRBD1,many,TRBJ1-2,13,TRBV4-1
TGTGCCAGCTCATCCGACACCGGGGAGCTGTTTTTT,CASSSDTGELFF,.,.,TRBJ2-2,12,TRBV18
TGTGCCAGCAGTTCGTCTACAGGCTCCTACGAGCAGTACTTC,CASSSSTGSYEQYF,.,.,TRBJ2-7,14,TRBV6-5
TGTGCCAGCAGGGCTCGACAGGGGGTGGGGGCTGAAGCTTTCTTT,CASRARQGVGAEAFF,TRBD1,.,TRBJ1-1,15,TRBV27
TGTGCCTGGAGTGTACTAGATACGCAGTATTTT,CAWSVLDTQYF,.,once,TRBJ2-3,11,TRBV30
TGTGCCACCCGTTCCTTCTCGCGGGAGAGCGATGAGCAGTTCTTC,CATRSFSRESDEQFF,TRBD2,.,TRBJ2-1,15,TRBV15
TGTGCCAGTAGATCACCGGGACAGGGCTACGAGCAGTACTTC,CASRSPGQGYEQYF,TRBD1,.,TRBJ2-7,14,TRBV19
TGTGCCAGCAGCTTGGAGAGCGGGCCCTACGAGCAGTACTTC,CASSLESGPYEQYF,.,.,TRBJ2-7,14,TRBV11-2
TGTGCCAGCAGCTCCCCCGGGACAGGGCGCGGCTACACCTTC,CASSSPGTGRGYTF,TRBD1,few,TRBJ1-2,14,TRBV7-9
TGTGCCAGCAGCGCGGGACAGGACGGCAACGAGCAGTACTTC,CASSAGQDGNEQYF,TRBD1,few,TRBJ2-7,14,TRBV11-2
TGTGCCAGCAGTGAGACGACAGATGCCGGCTACACCTTC,CASSETTDAGYTF,.,.,TRBJ1-2,13,TRBV2
TGTGCCTGGAGCCAGGGGTATGGCTACACCTTC,CAWSQGYGYTF,.,.,TRBJ1-2,11,TRBV30
TGTGCCAGCAGCTTACAGGGTGGGGAGACCCAGTACTTC,CASSLQGGETQYF,.,.,TRBJ2-5,13,TRBV5-4
TGTGCCAGCAGCCAACTAGCGGGGGCCTACAATGAGCAGTTCTTC,CASSQLAGAYNEQFF,TRBD2,.,TRBJ2-1,15,TRBV11-3
TGTGCCAGCAGTTTAAGTGGTTACCTAAGACCCCAGCATTTT,CASSLSGYLRPQHF,.,.,TRBJ1-5,14,TRBV28
TGTGCCAGCAGCAATAGACAGGCAAACACTGAAGCTTTCTTT,CASSNRQANTEAFF,.,.,TRBJ1-1,14,TRBV9
TGTGCCAGCAGCGAACAGGGTCGGACCGGGGAGCTGTTTTTT,CASSEQGRTGELFF,.,.,TRBJ2-2,14,TRBV5-6
TGTGCCAGCAGTTCCCTGGGCGGCCAGGGGGAAAAACTGTTTTTT,CASSSLGGQGEKLFF,.,.,TRBJ1-4,15,TRBV28
TGTGCCAGCAGCTTAGTCCACACAGGGGGAACAGATACGCAGTATTTT,CASSLVHTGGTDTQYF,TRBD1,.,TRBJ2-3,16,TRBV7-2
TGTGCCTGGAGCGGGCCGGGGACAGGGGGTCTCAACGAGCAGTACTTC,CAWSGPGTGGLNEQYF,TRBD1,.,TRBJ2-7,16,TRBV30
TGTGCCAGCAGTTCGGGGAAGAAATTCACCCCGGTTAGCGTACTCCTCCACTTT,CASSSGKKFTPVSVLLHF,.,.,TRBJ1-6,18,TRBV6-2/TRBV6-3